A selection of T cell receptor beta chains follows, all from one sample in a study of cytomegalovirus exposure and HLA in healthy donors. The protocol was immunoSEQ multiplex PCR, while the TCRdb copy is restricted to in-frame clones and leaves out a portion. The sample consists of 150,000 to 200,000 clones, roughly 74% of them appearing once. Sequencing was performed on PBMCs. Source of these receptors: a male donor in good health and CMV-seronegative. The CDR3 runs from the conserved cysteine through the conserved F or W. Each record gives: V gene, J gene, clone size, CDR3 length, D gene, CDR3 protein, CDR3 DNA. The D gene is left open where the match is weak. Clone sizes are given selectively: once, few, many, or a class where the clone is expanded.

V gene: TRBV11-3; J gene: TRBJ2-1; clone size: -; CDR3 length: 13; D gene: -; CDR3 protein: CASSSALQQEQFF; CDR3 DNA: TGTGCCAGCAGCTCCGCCCTACAGCAAGAGCAGTTCTTC
V gene: TRBV28; J gene: TRBJ1-5; clone size: few; CDR3 length: 13; D gene: -; CDR3 protein: CASSFSANQPQHF; CDR3 DNA: TGTGCCAGCAGTTTCTCTGCGAATCAGCCCCAGCATTTT
V gene: TRBV18; J gene: TRBJ1-1; clone size: -; CDR3 length: 13; D gene: -; CDR3 protein: CASSEGVGTEAFF; CDR3 DNA: TGTGCCAGCTCCGAGGGTGTCGGGACTGAAGCTTTCTTT
V gene: TRBV5-4; J gene: TRBJ2-7; clone size: -; CDR3 length: 17; D gene: TRBD2; CDR3 protein: CASSPGPGLARTGEQYF; CDR3 DNA: TGTGCCAGCAGCCCGGGGCCGGGACTAGCGAGGACTGGGGAGCAGTACTTC
V gene: TRBV19; J gene: TRBJ2-7; clone size: -; CDR3 length: 17; D gene: -; CDR3 protein: CARTGTHTLRSSYEQYF; CDR3 DNA: TGTGCCAGAACCGGGACTCACACCCTAAGGAGCTCCTACGAGCAGTACTTC
V gene: TRBV4-3; J gene: TRBJ2-7; clone size: -; CDR3 length: 16; D gene: TRBD1; CDR3 protein: CASSQSAGTGYYEQYF; CDR3 DNA: TGCGCCAGCAGCCAATCCGCCGGGACAGGTTACTACGAGCAGTACTTC
V gene: TRBV6-4; J gene: TRBJ1-2; clone size: -; CDR3 length: 15; D gene: -; CDR3 protein: CASSDGQGWPYGYTF; CDR3 DNA: TGTGCCAGCAGTGATGGGCAGGGATGGCCCTATGGCTACACCTTC
V gene: TRBV10-3; J gene: TRBJ2-7; clone size: -; CDR3 length: 13; D gene: -; CDR3 protein: CAISAQQFYEQYF; CDR3 DNA: TGTGCCATCAGTGCACAACAGTTCTACGAGCAGTACTTC
V gene: TRBV5-5; J gene: TRBJ1-4; clone size: -; CDR3 length: 15; D gene: -; CDR3 protein: CASSLVDVLGEKLFF; CDR3 DNA: TGTGCCAGCAGCTTGGTTGACGTCCTCGGGGAAAAACTGTTTTTT
V gene: TRBV10-3; J gene: TRBJ2-1; clone size: -; CDR3 length: 14; D gene: TRBD1; CDR3 protein: CAIGETGLYNEQFF; CDR3 DNA: TGTGCCATCGGGGAGACAGGGCTCTACAATGAGCAGTTCTTC
V gene: TRBV27; J gene: TRBJ1-2; clone size: -; CDR3 length: 13; D gene: -; CDR3 protein: CASSLKPAGRYTF; CDR3 DNA: TGTGCCAGCAGTTTAAAGCCAGCGGGTCGCTACACCTTC
V gene: TRBV7-2; J gene: TRBJ2-7; clone size: -; CDR3 length: 15; D gene: -; CDR3 protein: CASSLQGSNSYEQYF; CDR3 DNA: TGTGCCAGCAGCTTACAGGGGTCAAACTCCTACGAGCAGTACTTC
V gene: TRBV19; J gene: TRBJ2-5; clone size: -; CDR3 length: 13; D gene: -; CDR3 protein: CASSPTRQETQYF; CDR3 DNA: TGTGCCAGTAGCCCGACTAGGCAAGAGACCCAGTACTTC
V gene: TRBV5-1; J gene: TRBJ2-7; clone size: -; CDR3 length: 17; D gene: TRBD2; CDR3 protein: CASSLGLAGGGSYEQYF; CDR3 DNA: TGCGCCAGCAGCTTGGGACTAGCGGGGGGTGGATCCTACGAGCAGTACTTC
V gene: TRBV6-5; J gene: TRBJ2-7; clone size: -; CDR3 length: 14; D gene: TRBD1; CDR3 protein: CASRRGPEGPEQYF; CDR3 DNA: TGTGCCAGCAGGAGGGGGCCTGAGGGCCCCGAGCAGTACTTC
V gene: TRBV7-2; J gene: TRBJ2-3; clone size: -; CDR3 length: 14; D gene: -; CDR3 protein: CASSLSGRTDTQYF; CDR3 DNA: TGTGCCAGCAGCTTAAGCGGGCGCACAGATACGCAGTATTTT